The source of this T cell receptor beta chain is a study of cytomegalovirus exposure and HLA in healthy donors. Study-level findings and limits: Associated with cytomegalovirus, according to the listing, were 150 to 200 TCR beta chains. A few chains tied to CMV proved CMV antigen-specific in vitro. Despite most TCR sequences being rare, some public TCRs occurred in many donors.

This clone has only a few counts. The antigen remains undetermined. Trimming stripped 6 bases from V and 1 base from J, with 12 bases between. Per germline, CDR1 SGHNT and CDR2 YENEEA. This CDR3 is built from 14 residues. The repertoire was sequenced with immunoSEQ multiplex PCR; TCRdb's copy has only in-frame clones and lacks some. Seen here are 150,000 or so clones, more than 70% observed once, and the top ten hold about a tenth. The chain combines TRBV11-3 with TRBJ1-1; D unclear. This sequence was found in a man aged 30 to 39 in good health and CMV-seropositive. Material for sequencing was PBMCs. CDR3 in DNA: TGTGCCAGCAGGCAAGACGGGAAGAACACTGAAGCTTTCTTT. It is translated as CASRQDGKNTEAFF.